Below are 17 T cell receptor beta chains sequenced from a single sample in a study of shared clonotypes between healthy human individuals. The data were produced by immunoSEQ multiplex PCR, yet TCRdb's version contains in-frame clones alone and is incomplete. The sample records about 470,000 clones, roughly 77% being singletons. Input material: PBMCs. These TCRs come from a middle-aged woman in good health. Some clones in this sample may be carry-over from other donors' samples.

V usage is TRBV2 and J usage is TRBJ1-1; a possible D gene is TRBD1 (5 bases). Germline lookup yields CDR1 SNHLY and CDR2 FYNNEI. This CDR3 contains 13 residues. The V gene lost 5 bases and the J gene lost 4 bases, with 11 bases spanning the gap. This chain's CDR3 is CASSTTVGTEAFF. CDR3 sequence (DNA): TGTGCCAGCAGTACGACAGTAGGCACTGAAGCTTTCTTT.

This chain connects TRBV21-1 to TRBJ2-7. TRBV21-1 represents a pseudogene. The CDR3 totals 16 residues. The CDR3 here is CASSRRGPGKTYEQYF. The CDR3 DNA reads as TGTGCCAGCAGCAGAAGGGGACCAGGGAAAACCTACGAGCAGTACTTC.

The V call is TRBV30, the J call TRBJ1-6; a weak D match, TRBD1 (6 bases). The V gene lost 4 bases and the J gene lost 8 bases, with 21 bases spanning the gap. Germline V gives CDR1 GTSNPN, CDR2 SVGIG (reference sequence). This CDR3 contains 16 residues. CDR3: CAWNPLGGARDSPLHF. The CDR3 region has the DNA TGTGCCTGGAATCCCCTCGGGGGGGCGCGCGATTCACCCCTCCACTTT. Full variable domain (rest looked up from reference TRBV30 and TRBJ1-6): SQTIHQWPATLVQPVGSPLSLECTVEGTSNPNLYWYRQAAGRGLQLLFYSVGIGQISSEVPQNLSASRPQDRQFILSSKKLLLSDSGFYLCAWNPLGGARDSPLHFGNGTRLTVT.

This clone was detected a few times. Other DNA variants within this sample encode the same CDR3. The CDR3 nucleotides are TGTGCCAGCAGCTTAGAGGGGAACACTGAAGCTTTCTTT. It is translated as CASSLEGNTEAFF. The chain is built from TRBV7-9 and TRBJ1-1, with D uncertain. Germline V gene lookup returns CDR1 SEHNR and CDR2 FQNEAQ (reference sequence). This CDR3 is built from 13 residues. V lost 1 base and J 1 base, leaving 4 bases between the germline ends. Combining the CDR3 with reference TRBV7-9 and TRBJ1-1 gives the whole variable domain DTGVSQNPRHKITKRGQNVTFRCDPISEHNRLYWYRQTLGQGPEFLTYFQNEAQLEKSRLLSDRFSAERPKGSFSTLEIQRTEQGDSAMYLCASSLEGNTEAFFGQGTRLTVV.

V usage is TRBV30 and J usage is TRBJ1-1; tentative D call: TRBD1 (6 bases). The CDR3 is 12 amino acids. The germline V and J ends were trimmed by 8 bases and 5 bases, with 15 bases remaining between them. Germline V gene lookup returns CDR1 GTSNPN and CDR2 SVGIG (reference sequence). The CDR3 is CAGNRVGTEAFF. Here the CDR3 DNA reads TGTGCCGGGAACAGGGTTGGGACTGAAGCTTTCTTT.

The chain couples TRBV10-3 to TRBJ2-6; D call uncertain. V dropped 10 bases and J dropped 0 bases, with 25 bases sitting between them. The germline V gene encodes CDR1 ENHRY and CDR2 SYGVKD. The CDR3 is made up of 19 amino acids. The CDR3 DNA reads TGTGCCACCGCCCCTGTTCGAATGGGCCTTTCCTCTGGGGCCAACGTCCTGACTTTC. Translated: CATAPVRMGLSSGANVLTF.

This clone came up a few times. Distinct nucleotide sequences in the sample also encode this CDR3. CDR3 protein: CASSLTGGSYNEQFF. Written as DNA, the CDR3 is TGTGCCAGCAGCTTAACGGGGGGCTCCTACAATGAGCAGTTCTTC. V and J are TRBV7-3 and TRBJ2-1, with a possible D match to TRBD2 (6 bases). The CDR3 is 15 residues long. The ends were cut back, 0 bases at V and 0 bases at J, with 6 bases in the middle. From germline, CDR1 is SGHTA and CDR2 FQGTGA. The full variable domain, completed using reference TRBV7-3 and TRBJ2-1, is GAGVSQTPSNKVTEKGKYVELRCDPISGHTALYWYRQSLGQGPEFLIYFQGTGAADDSGLPNDRFFAVRPEGSVSTLKIQRTERGDSAVYLCASSLTGGSYNEQFFGPGTRLTVL.

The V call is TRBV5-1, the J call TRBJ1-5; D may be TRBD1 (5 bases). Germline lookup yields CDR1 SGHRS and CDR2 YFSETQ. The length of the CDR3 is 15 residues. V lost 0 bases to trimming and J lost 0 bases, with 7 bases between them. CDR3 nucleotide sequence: TGCGCCAGCAGCTTGGGAGGGGTTAGCAATCAGCCCCAGCATTTT. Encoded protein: CASSLGGVSNQPQHF.

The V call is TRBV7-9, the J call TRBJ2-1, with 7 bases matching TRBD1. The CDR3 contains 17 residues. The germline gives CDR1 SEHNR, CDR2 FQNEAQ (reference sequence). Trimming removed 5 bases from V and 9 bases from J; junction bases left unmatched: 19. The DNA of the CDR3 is TGTGCCAGCAGCGGTCCCGGGACAGATAAGCTTAGGGTTGAGCAGTTCTTC. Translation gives CASSGPGTDKLRVEQFF.

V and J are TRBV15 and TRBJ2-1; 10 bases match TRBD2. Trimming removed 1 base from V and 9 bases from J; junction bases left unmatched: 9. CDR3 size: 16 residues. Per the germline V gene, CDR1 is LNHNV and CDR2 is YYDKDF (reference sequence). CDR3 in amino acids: CATSRAFGSGRGEQFF. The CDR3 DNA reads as TGTGCCACCAGCAGAGCCTTCGGGAGCGGGAGGGGTGAGCAGTTCTTC.

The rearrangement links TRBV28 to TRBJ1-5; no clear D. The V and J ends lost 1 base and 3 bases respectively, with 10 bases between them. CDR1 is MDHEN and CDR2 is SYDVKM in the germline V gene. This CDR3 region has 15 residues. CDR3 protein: CASSLFIVNNQPQHF. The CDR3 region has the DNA TGTGCCAGCAGTTTATTCATCGTGAACAATCAGCCCCAGCATTTT. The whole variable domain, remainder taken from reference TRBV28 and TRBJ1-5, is DVKVTQSSRYLVKRTGEKVFLECVQDMDHENMFWYRQDPGLGLRLIYFSYDVKMKEKGDIPEGYSVSREKKERFSLILESASTNQTSMYLCASSLFIVNNQPQHFGDGTRLSIL.

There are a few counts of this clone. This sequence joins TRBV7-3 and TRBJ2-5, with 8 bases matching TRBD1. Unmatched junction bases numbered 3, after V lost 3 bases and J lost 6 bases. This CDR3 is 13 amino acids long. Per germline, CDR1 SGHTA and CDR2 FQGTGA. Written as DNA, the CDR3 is TGTGCCAGCAGCTTCAGGGGGCAGCAGACCCAGTACTTC. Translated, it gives CASSFRGQQTQYF.

As DNA, the CDR3 is TGTGCCAGCAGTGATTTCCTAGCGGGAGGGGAGCAGTTCTTC. Translating it yields CASSDFLAGGEQFF. The gene calls are TRBV25-1 and TRBJ2-1, with 12 bases fitting TRBD2. CDR3 size: 14 residues. Germline V gene data show CDR1 as MGHDK and CDR2 as SYGVNS. J was trimmed by 10 bases and V by 3 bases; bases with no gene match: 4.

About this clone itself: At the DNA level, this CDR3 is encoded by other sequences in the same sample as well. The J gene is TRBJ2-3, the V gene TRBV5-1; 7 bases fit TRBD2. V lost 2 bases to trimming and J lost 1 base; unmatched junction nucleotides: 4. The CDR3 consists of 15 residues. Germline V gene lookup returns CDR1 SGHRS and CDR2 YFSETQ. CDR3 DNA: TGCGCCAGCAGCTTAGGGAGGGGAGGCACAGATACGCAGTATTTT. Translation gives CASSLGRGGTDTQYF.

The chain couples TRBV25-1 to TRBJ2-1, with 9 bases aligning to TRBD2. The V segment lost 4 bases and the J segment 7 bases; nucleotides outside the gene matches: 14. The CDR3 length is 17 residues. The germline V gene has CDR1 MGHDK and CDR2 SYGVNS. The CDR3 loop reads CASSAASGIKEGNEQFF. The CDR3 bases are TGTGCCAGCAGTGCGGCTAGCGGGATAAAGGAGGGGAATGAGCAGTTCTTC.

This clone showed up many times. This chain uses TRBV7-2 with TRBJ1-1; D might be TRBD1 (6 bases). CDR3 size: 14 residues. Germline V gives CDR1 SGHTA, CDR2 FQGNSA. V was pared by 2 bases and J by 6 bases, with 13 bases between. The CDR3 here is CASSLRHRESEAFF. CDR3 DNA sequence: TGTGCCAGCAGCTTAAGGCACAGGGAATCTGAAGCTTTCTTT.

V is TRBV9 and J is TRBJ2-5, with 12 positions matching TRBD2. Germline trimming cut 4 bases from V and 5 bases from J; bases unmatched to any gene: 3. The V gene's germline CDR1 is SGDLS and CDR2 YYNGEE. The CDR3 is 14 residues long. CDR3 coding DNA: TGTGCCAGCAGCCCTAGCGGGAGGGTGGAGACCCAGTACTTC. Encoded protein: CASSPSGRVETQYF. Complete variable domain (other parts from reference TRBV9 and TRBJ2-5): DSGVTQTPKHLITATGQRVTLRCSPRSGDLSVYWYQQSLDQGLQFLIQYYNGEERAKGNILERFSAQQFPDLHSELNLSSLELGDSALYFCASSPSGRVETQYFGPGTRLLVL.